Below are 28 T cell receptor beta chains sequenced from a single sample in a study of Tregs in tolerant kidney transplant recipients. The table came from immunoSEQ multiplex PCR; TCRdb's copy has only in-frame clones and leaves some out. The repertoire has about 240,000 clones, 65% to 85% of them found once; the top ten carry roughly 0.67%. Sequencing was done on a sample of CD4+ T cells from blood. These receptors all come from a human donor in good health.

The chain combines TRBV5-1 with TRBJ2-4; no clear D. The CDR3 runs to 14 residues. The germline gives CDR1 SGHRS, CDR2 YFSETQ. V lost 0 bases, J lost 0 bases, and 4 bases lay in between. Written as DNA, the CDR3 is TGCGCCAGCAGCTTGGGGACAGCCAAAAACATTCAGTACTTC. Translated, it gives CASSLGTAKNIQYF.

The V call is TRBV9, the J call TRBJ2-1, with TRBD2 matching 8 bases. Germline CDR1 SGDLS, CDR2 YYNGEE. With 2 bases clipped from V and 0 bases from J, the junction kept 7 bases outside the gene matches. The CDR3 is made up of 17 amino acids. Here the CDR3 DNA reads TGTGCCAGCAGCGTTCTCACCGGGACTAGCTCCTACAATGAGCAGTTCTTC. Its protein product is CASSVLTGTSSYNEQFF.

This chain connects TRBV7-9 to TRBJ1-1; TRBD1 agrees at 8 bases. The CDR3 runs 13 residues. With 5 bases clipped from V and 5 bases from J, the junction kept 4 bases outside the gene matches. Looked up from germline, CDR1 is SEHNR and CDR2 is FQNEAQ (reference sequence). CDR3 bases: TGTGCCAGCAGCCGGACAGGGCAGACTGAAGCTTTCTTT. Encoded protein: CASSRTGQTEAFF.

CDR3 nucleotide sequence: TGTGCCAGTCGGGACGGTTACGGCTACACCTTC. Translating gives CASRDGYGYTF. The chain uses TRBV18 and TRBJ1-2; perhaps TRBD1 as D (5 bases). Germline V lookup: CDR1 KGHSH, CDR2 LQKENI. Trimming stripped 9 bases from V and 8 bases from J, with 13 bases between. This CDR3 region has 11 residues.

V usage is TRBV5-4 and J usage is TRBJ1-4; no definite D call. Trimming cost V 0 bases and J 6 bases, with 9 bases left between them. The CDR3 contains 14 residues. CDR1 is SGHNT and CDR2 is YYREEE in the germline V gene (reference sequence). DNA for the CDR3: TGTGCCAGCAGCTTGGGGGGAAACCATGAAAAACTGTTTTTT. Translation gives CASSLGGNHEKLFF. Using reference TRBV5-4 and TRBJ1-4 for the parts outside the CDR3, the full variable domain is ETGVTQSPTHLIKTRGQQVTLRCSSQSGHNTVSWYQQALGQGPQFIFQYYREEENGRGNFPPRFSGLQFPNYSSELNVNALELDDSALYLCASSLGGNHEKLFFGSGTQLSVL.

In DNA, the CDR3 is TGTGCCAGCAAAGGGTGGGGCAATCAGCCCCAGCATTTT. This sequence encodes CASKGWGNQPQHF. This chain connects TRBV6-5 to TRBJ1-5; D gene uncertain. The CDR3 length is 13 residues. The V and J ends lost 7 bases and 2 bases respectively, with 9 bases between them. CDR1 is MNHEY, CDR2 SVGAGI, per germline.

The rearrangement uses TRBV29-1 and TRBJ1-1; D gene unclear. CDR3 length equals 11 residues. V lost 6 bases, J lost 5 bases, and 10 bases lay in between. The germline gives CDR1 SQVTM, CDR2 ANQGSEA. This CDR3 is CSVQYTTEAFF. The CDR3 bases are TGCAGCGTCCAGTACACGACTGAAGCTTTCTTT.

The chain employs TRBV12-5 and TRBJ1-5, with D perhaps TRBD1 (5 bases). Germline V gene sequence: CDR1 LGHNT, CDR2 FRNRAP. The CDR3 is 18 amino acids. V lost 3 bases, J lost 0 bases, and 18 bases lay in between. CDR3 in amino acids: CASGLVSRGLISNQPQHF. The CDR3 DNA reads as TGTGCTAGTGGTTTAGTTTCACGGGGCCTTATTAGCAATCAGCCCCAGCATTTT.

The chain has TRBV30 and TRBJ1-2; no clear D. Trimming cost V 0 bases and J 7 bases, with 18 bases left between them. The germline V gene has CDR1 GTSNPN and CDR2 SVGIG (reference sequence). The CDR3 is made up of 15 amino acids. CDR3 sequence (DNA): TGTGCCTGGAGTGTAATGGAGGGCCCTGGTGGTGGCTACACCTTC. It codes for CAWSVMEGPGGGYTF. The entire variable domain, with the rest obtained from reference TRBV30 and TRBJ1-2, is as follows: SQTIHQWPATLVQPVGSPLSLECTVEGTSNPNLYWYRQAAGRGLQLLFYSVGIGQISSEVPQNLSASRPQDRQFILSSKKLLLSDSGFYLCAWSVMEGPGGGYTFGSGTRLTVV.

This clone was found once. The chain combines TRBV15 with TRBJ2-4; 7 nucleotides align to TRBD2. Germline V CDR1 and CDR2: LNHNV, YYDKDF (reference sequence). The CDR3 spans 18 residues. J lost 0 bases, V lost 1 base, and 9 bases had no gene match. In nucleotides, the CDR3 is TGTGCCACCAGCAGAGCCTCTAGCGGTCCGTTAGCCAAAAACATTCAGTACTTC. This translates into CATSRASSGPLAKNIQYF.

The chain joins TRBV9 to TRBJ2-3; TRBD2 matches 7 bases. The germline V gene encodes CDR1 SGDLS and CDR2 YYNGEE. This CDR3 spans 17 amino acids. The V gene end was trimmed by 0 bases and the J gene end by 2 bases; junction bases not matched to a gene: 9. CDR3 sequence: CASSVAREGRSTDTQYF. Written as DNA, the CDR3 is TGTGCCAGCAGCGTAGCTAGGGAGGGCCGATCCACAGATACGCAGTATTTT. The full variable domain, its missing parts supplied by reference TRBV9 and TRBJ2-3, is DSGVTQTPKHLITATGQRVTLRCSPRSGDLSVYWYQQSLDQGLQFLIQYYNGEERAKGNILERFSAQQFPDLHSELNLSSLELGDSALYFCASSVAREGRSTDTQYFGPGTRLTVL.

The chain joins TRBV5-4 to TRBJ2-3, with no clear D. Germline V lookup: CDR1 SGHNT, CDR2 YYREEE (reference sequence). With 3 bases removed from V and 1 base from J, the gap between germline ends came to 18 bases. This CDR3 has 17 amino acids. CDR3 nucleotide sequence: TGTGCCAGCAGCTGGGATCGTGCTTTTCTACGCACAGATACGCAGTATTTT. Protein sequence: CASSWDRAFLRTDTQYF.

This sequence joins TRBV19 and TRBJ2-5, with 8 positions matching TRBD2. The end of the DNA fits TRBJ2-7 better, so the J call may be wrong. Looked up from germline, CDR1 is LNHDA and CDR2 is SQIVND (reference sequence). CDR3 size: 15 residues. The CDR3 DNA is TGTGCCAGTAGTACCCGGGGGGGAACGGTCTACGAGCAGTACTTC. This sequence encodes CASSTRGGTVYEQYF.

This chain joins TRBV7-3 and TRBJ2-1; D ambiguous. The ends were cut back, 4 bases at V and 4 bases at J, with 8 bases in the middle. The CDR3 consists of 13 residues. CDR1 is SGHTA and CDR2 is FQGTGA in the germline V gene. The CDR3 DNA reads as TGTGCCAGCAGCTATGATATTTACAATGAGCAGTTCTTC. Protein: CASSYDIYNEQFF.

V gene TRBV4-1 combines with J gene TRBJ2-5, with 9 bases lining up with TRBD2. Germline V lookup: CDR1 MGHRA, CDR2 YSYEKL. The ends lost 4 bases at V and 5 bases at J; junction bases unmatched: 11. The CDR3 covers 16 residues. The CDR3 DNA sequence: TGCGCCAGCAGCCTCCCGGGACTAGCCCCCCAGGAGACCCAGTACTTC. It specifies CASSLPGLAPQETQYF.

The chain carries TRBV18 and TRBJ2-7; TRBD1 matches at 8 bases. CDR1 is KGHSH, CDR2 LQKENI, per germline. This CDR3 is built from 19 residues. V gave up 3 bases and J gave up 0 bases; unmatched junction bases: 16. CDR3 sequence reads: CASSPPLGTGASSSYEQYF. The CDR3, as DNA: TGTGCCAGCTCACCCCCGCTGGGGACAGGAGCCTCGAGCTCCTACGAGCAGTACTTC.

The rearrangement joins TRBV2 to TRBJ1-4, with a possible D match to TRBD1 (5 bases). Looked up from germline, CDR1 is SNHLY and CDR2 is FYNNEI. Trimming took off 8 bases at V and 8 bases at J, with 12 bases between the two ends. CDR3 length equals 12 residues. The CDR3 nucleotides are TGTGCCAGCCGTGGGGGTCGGGAAAAACTGTTTTTT. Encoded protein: CASRGGREKLFF.

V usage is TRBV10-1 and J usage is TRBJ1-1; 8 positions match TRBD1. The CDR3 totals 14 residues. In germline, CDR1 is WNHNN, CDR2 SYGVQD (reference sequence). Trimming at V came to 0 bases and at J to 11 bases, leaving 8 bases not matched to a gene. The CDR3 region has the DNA TGCGCCAGCAGTGAGTCTTACGGACAGGGTACCGCTTTCTTT. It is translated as CASSESYGQGTAFF.

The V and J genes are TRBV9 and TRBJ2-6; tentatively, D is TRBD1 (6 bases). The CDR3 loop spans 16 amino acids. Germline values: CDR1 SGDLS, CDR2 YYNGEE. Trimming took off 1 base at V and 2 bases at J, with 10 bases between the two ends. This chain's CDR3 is CASSVRDTAGANVLTF. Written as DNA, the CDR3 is TGTGCCAGCAGCGTAAGGGACACCGCTGGGGCCAACGTCCTGACTTTC.

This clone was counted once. CDR3 in amino acids: CASRAGQGNRYTF. The CDR3, as DNA: TGTGCCAGCAGAGCCGGACAGGGGAATCGCTACACCTTC. The chain uses TRBV2 and TRBJ1-2, with 9 bases that match TRBD1. Germline V gene sequence: CDR1 SNHLY, CDR2 FYNNEI. Trimming removed 6 bases from V and 9 bases from J; junction bases left unmatched: 8. CDR3 size: 13 residues.

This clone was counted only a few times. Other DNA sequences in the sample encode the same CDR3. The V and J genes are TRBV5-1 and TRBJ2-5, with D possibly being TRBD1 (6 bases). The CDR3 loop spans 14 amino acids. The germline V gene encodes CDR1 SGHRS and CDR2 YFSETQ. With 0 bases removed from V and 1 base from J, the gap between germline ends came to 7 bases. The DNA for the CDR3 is TGCGCCAGCAGCTTGGGGACAGCCCAAGAGACCCAGTACTTC. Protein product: CASSLGTAQETQYF.

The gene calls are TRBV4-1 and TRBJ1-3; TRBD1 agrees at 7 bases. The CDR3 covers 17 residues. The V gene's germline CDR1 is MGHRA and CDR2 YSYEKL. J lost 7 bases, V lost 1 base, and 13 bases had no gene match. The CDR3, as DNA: TGCGCCAGCAGCCAAGGGGCAACAGGGGCCCAGAGTAACACCATATATTTT. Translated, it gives CASSQGATGAQSNTIYF.

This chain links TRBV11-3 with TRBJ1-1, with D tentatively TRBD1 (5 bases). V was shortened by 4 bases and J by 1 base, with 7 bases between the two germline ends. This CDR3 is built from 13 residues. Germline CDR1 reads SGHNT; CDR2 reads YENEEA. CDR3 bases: TGTGCCAGCAGCTACGACAGGAACACTGAAGCTTTCTTT. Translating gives CASSYDRNTEAFF.

CDR3 sequence reads: CASSPGSGGEETQYF. Written as DNA, the CDR3 is TGTGCCAGCAGTCCGGGTAGCGGGGGGGAAGAGACCCAGTACTTC. The V and J genes are TRBV6-6 and TRBJ2-5, with 11 bases matching TRBD2. Germline lookup yields CDR1 MNHNY and CDR2 SVGAGI (reference sequence). The CDR3 contains 15 residues. The junction had 5 bases not matched to a gene; V was cut back by 5 bases and J by 3 bases.

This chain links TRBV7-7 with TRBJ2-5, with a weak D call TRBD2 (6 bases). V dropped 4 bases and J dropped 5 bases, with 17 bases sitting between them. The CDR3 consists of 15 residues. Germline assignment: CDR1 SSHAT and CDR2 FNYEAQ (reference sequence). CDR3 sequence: CASSSYRGITETQYF. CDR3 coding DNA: TGTGCCAGCAGCTCCTACCGCGGGATCACGGAGACCCAGTACTTC.

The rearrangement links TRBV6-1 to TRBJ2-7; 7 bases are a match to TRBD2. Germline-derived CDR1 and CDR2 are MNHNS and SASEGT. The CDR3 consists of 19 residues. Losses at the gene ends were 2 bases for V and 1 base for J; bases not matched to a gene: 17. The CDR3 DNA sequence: TGTGCCAGCAGTGAACTGGCAGGGTGGGGCGGGAGTCTGTCCTACGAGCAGTACTTC. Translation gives CASSELAGWGGSLSYEQYF.

CDR3 residues: CASSLESGDYNEQFF. The CDR3 coding sequence is TGCGCCAGCAGCTTAGAAAGCGGGGACTACAATGAGCAGTTCTTC. The chain carries TRBV5-1 and TRBJ2-1, with 7 bases identical to TRBD2. The V and J ends lost 2 bases and 3 bases, in that order; junction bases with no gene match: 5. The CDR3 is 15 amino acids. In germline, CDR1 is SGHRS, CDR2 YFSETQ.

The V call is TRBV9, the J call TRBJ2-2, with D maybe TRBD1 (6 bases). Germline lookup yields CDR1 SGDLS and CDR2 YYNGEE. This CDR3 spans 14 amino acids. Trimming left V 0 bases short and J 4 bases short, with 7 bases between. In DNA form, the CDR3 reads TGTGCCAGCAGCGTAGTAGGGGGCACCGGGGAGCTGTTTTTT. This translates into CASSVVGGTGELFF.